Presented here are 14 T cell receptor beta chains from one specimen sequenced in a study of blood T cell repertoires in COVID-19. This table comes from immunoSEQ multiplex PCR, and its TCRdb copy is limited to in-frame clones, with some not included. The profile shows about 260,000 clones, roughly 86% of them singletons. What was sequenced was peripheral blood. The receptors were sampled from a man in his forties or fifties who had recovered from COVID-19.

The V call is TRBV5-1, the J call TRBJ2-5; perhaps TRBD2 as D (6 bases). The CDR3 covers 13 residues. The germline V gene has CDR1 SGHRS and CDR2 YFSETQ. The V and J ends lost 2 bases and 3 bases respectively, with 8 bases between them. Written as DNA, the CDR3 is TGCGCCAGCAGCTTCTGGGGGGAAGAGACCCAGTACTTC. This encodes CASSFWGEETQYF.

The table lists this clone with a count of one. The CDR3 spells CASQQGPDTQYF. The DNA for the CDR3 is TGCGCCAGCCAACAGGGGCCAGATACGCAGTATTTT. V and J are TRBV5-1 and TRBJ2-3; TRBD1 aligns across 7 bases. CDR1 and CDR2 (germline): SGHRS, YFSETQ. The CDR3 consists of 12 residues. V lost 7 bases to trimming and J lost 4 bases; unmatched junction nucleotides: 3.

This sequence joins TRBV7-2 and TRBJ2-1; 9 positions agree with TRBD1. This CDR3 contains 13 residues. Trimming removed 6 bases from V and 9 bases from J; junction bases left unmatched: 6. From germline, CDR1 is SGHTA and CDR2 FQGNSA. In DNA, the CDR3 is TGTGCCAGCAGACTTACAGGGGGCGTTGAGCAGTTCTTC. Encoded protein: CASRLTGGVEQFF.

This chain connects TRBV5-6 to TRBJ2-1; TRBD1 is a possible D gene (6 bases). The V gene lost 4 bases and the J gene lost 0 bases, with 14 bases spanning the gap. Germline CDR1 and CDR2: SGHDT and YYEEEE. This CDR3 is built from 16 residues. CDR3 in amino acids: CASSAYRVDSYNEQFF. CDR3 DNA sequence: TGTGCCAGCAGCGCATACAGGGTGGACTCCTACAATGAGCAGTTCTTC.

This rearrangement joins TRBV5-1 to TRBJ1-4, with a possible D match to TRBD1 (5 bases). CDR1 SGHRS and CDR2 YFSETQ come from the germline V gene. Trimming stripped 0 bases from V and 6 bases from J, with 15 bases between. CDR3 length equals 16 residues. CDR3 DNA: TGCGCCAGCAGCTTGGGACAGTACCGGACCTATGAAAAACTGTTTTTT. Translated: CASSLGQYRTYEKLFF.

This chain connects TRBV5-6 to TRBJ2-7; D is possibly TRBD2 (6 bases). CDR1 is SGHDT, CDR2 YYEEEE, per germline. The CDR3 sequence is 15 residues long. V dropped 6 bases and J dropped 6 bases, with 22 bases sitting between them. CDR3 nucleotide sequence: TGTGCCAGCATCCATCGTTGGGGCAGGGAGGCCGAGCAGTACTTC. Protein sequence: CASIHRWGREAEQYF.

The V call is TRBV13, the J call TRBJ2-3; D may be TRBD2 (6 bases). Germline CDR1 is PRHDT and CDR2 is FYEKMQ (reference sequence). The CDR3 has 16 amino acids. Trimming stripped 0 bases from V and 0 bases from J, with 10 bases between. The CDR3 protein is CASSLGPGGSTDTQYF. CDR3 nucleotide sequence: TGTGCCAGCAGCTTAGGCCCTGGGGGGAGCACAGATACGCAGTATTTT.

The gene calls are TRBV19 and TRBJ2-7; tentatively, D is TRBD2 (7 bases). Germline V gives CDR1 LNHDA, CDR2 SQIVND (reference sequence). V was cut by 7 bases and J by 2 bases, with 18 bases left in between. The CDR3 consists of 15 residues. In nucleotides, the CDR3 is TGTGCCAGTAAACGCGGGGGCCACTCTCCCTACGAGCAGTACTTC. As protein: CASKRGGHSPYEQYF.

CDR3 sequence: CASSQARSSGGWETQYF. The CDR3 DNA sequence: TGTGCCAGCAGCCAAGCGCGATCTAGCGGGGGCTGGGAGACCCAGTACTTC. This chain uses TRBV3-1 (or the pseudogene TRBV3-2) with TRBJ2-5, with 10 nucleotides matching TRBD2. V dropped 1 base and J dropped 5; count of bases not matched to a gene: 10. The germline CDR1 and CDR2 sequences are LGHDT and YNNKEL (reference sequence). The CDR3 contains 17 residues.

The gene calls are TRBV18 and TRBJ2-3; D might be TRBD2 (5 bases). The germline V and J ends were trimmed by 3 bases and 0 bases, with 10 bases remaining between them. The CDR3 loop spans 15 amino acids. CDR1 is KGHSH and CDR2 is LQKENI in the germline V gene. The CDR3 loop is CASSPYRTSTDTQYF. CDR3 DNA sequence: TGTGCCAGCTCACCCTACCGGACTAGCACAGATACGCAGTATTTT.

This chain uses TRBV5-5 with TRBJ1-4; 8 bases match TRBD1. The CDR3 consists of 16 residues. CDR1 and CDR2 (germline): SGHKS, YYEKEE (reference sequence). Losses at the gene ends were 2 bases for V and 6 bases for J; bases not matched to a gene: 9. The DNA of the CDR3 is TGTGCCAGCAGCTTCCGGATAGACAGGGGTGATGAAAAACTGTTTTTT. It translates to CASSFRIDRGDEKLFF.

The chain carries TRBV3-1 (or the pseudogene TRBV3-2) and TRBJ2-3; weak D call: TRBD1 (6 bases). The CDR3 runs 17 residues. Germline CDR1 LGHDT, CDR2 YNNKEL (reference sequence). V lost 3 bases to trimming and J lost 8 bases, with 24 bases between them. CDR3 nucleotides: TGTGCCAGCAGCCAGGGGACATCCAGACTGGTTAGGGGTACGCAGTATTTT. Amino acid sequence: CASSQGTSRLVRGTQYF.

The genes are TRBV12-3 or TRBV12-4 and TRBJ1-4; no reliable D call. The CDR3 is 13 residues long. The germline V and J ends were trimmed by 2 bases and 11 bases, with 12 bases remaining between them. CDR3: CASSLRTGNKLFF. The CDR3, as DNA: TGTGCCAGCAGTTTACGGACGGGAAACAAACTGTTTTTT.

This chain links TRBV30 with TRBJ1-1; 8 bases match TRBD1. Germline V gives CDR1 GTSNPN, CDR2 SVGIG (reference sequence). V lost 1 base, J lost 11 bases, and 6 bases stayed unmatched. The CDR3 spans 12 residues. CDR3 coding DNA: TGTGCCTGGAGTGCAGGGGGCGGGTGGGCTTTCTTT. It encodes CAWSAGGGWAFF.